Below, one T cell receptor beta chain is given with its context. Its matching antigen is unknown. These data originate in a study of shared clonotypes between healthy human individuals. Germline V gene data show CDR1 as MNHEY and CDR2 as SMNVEV (reference sequence). The V segment lost 7 bases and the J segment 7 bases; nucleotides outside the gene matches: 13. This CDR3 contains 16 residues. Libraries were prepared by immunoSEQ multiplex PCR; TCRdb keeps only in-frame clonotypes and omits some of them. The table includes around 2,000,000 clones, roughly 95% detected once. Study-level points and caveats: Memory subsets generally showed smaller estimated richness than naive subsets did.

The sequence was collected from a man aged 18 to 29 in good health. Sequencing was carried out using naive CD4+ T cells sorted from blood. The sample's subset: CD45RA+ positively selected. The rearrangement uses TRBV27 and TRBJ1-6; 7 nucleotides agree with TRBD1. CDR3 sequence (DNA): TGTGCCAGCACACCAGATCCAGGGGGACGGAATTCACCCCTCCACTTT. Amino acids: CASTPDPGGRNSPLHF.